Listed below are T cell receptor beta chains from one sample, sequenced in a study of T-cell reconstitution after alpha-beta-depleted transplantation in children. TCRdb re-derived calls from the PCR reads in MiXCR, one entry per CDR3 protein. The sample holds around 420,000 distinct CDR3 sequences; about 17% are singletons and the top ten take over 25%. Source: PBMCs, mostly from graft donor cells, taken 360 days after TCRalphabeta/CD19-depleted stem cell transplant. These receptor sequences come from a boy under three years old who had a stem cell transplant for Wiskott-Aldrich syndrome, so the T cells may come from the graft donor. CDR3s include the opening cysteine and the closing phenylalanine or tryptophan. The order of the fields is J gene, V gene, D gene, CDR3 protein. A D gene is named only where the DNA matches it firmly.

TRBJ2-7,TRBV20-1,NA,CSASPGAGPYPYEQYF
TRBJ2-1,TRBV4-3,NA,CASSQEGLNEQFF
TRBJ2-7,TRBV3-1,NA,CASSRTVHYEQYF
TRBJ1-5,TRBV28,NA,CASSRRPVSNQPQHF
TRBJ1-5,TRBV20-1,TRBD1,CSASLDRGYNQPQHF
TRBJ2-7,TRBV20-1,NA,CSASYTGRSYEQYF
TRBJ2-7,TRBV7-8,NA,CASSLRRISPYEQYF
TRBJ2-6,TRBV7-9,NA,CASSYRLWGANVLTF
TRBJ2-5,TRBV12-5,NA,CASGRGRETQYF
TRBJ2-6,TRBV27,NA,CASSPLRAGANVLTF
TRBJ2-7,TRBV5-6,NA,CASSLDGGYYEQYF
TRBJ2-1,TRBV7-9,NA,CASTGKGGSSYNEQFF
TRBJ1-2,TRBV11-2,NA,CASSQGINYGYTF
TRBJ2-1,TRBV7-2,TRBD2,CASSLAGGRAAYNEQFF
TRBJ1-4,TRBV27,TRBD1,CASRASGTVWEKLFF
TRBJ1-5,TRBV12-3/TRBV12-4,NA,CASSLEAGRQPQHF
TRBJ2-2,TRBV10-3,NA,CAISESNTGELFF
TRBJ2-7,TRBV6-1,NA,CASTPRRLSYEQYF
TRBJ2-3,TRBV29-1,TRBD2,CSGSGRAVNTQYF
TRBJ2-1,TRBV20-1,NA,CSAGDTYNEQFF
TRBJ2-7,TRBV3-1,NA,CASSQVSSYEQYF
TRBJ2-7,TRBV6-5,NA,CASSYKVGGGYYEQYF
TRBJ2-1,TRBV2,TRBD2,CATTPRTSGGAHYNEQFF
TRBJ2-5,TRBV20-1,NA,CSARDRRGGETQYF
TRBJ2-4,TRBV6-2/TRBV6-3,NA,CASSYNEVDRSSVQYF
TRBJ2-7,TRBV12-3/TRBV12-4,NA,CASSTTGLAYEQYF
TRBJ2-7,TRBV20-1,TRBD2,CSARDSGGSGGHPYEQYF
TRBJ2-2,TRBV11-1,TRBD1,CASSSRFGTGKNTGELFF
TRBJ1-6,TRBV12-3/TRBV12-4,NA,CASSYNSPLHF
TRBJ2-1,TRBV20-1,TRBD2,CSARPFRGSSYNEQFF
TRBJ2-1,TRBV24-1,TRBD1,CATSDLPRTGINEQFF
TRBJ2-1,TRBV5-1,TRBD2,CASSLARTSEQFF
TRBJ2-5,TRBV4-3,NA,CASSQVKREQETQYF
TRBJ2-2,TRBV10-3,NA,CAISESPLGGLNTGELFF
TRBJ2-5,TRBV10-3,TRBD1,CAISDEGRGSETQYF
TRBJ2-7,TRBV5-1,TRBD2,CASSFGTSGRHSTYEQYF
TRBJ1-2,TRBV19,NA,CASSNGFYGYTF
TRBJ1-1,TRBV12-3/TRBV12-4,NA,CASTPRVPGNTEAFF
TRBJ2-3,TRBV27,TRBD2,CASSPLSGGALDTQYF
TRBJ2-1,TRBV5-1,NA,CASRLQGNEQFF
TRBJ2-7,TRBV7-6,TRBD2,CASSLGQGGLIYEQYF
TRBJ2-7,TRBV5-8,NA,CASSPDSEVFREQYF
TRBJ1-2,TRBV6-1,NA,CASSPQATANYGYTF
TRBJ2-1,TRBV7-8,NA,CASSLGVHEQFF
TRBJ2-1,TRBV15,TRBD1,CATSRVGRGNEQFF
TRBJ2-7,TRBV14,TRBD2,CASSQGGLAGGPSSYEQYF
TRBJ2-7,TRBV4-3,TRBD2,CASSQEPSLAGVYEQYF
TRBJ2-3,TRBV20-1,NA,CSASHEESTDTQYF